The rows below give T cell receptor beta chains drawn from one sample of a study of patients and donors after allogeneic stem cell transplantation. Using its own MiXCR run on the RT-PCR reads, TCRdb lists one record per CDR3 protein. The sample shows about a million distinct CDR3 sequences, approximately 19% of them seen only once. What was sequenced was blood, either unsorted or a sorted T cell fraction (not recorded which). The origin of the receptors is a human donor who was either an allogeneic HSCT recipient or a stem cell or donor lymphocyte infusion donor (not recorded which). It is not recorded whose cells these are; they may come from a transplant donor. CDR3s include the opening cysteine and the closing phenylalanine or tryptophan. The order of the fields is V gene, clone size, J gene, D gene, CDR3 length, CDR3 DNA, CDR3 protein. The D gene is left open where the match is weak. Expanded clones are given a class, and other clones once, few, many or no size at all.

V: TRBV20-1; size: -; J: TRBJ1-1; D: TRBD1; length: 13; DNA: TGCAGTGCTAGACCCAGGGGGAGGACTGAAGCTTTCTTT; CDR3: CSARPRGRTEAFF
V: TRBV25-1; size: many; J: TRBJ2-1; D: -; length: 16; DNA: TGTGCCAGCCCTGGGCGGGGAAGGGTATTTTACAATGAGCAGTTCTTC; CDR3: CASPGRGRVFYNEQFF
V: TRBV24-1; size: -; J: TRBJ2-1; D: -; length: 13; DNA: TGTGCCACCAGTGATCCTGGGCGGAATGAGCAGTTCTTC; CDR3: CATSDPGRNEQFF
V: TRBV15; size: few; J: TRBJ2-2; D: -; length: 16; DNA: TGTGCCACCAGCAGAGCGACAGGACCGAACACCGGGGAGCTGTTTTTT; CDR3: CATSRATGPNTGELFF
V: TRBV6-1; size: -; J: TRBJ2-2; D: -; length: 13; DNA: TGTGCCAGCAGTGAAGGCCACACCGGGGAGCTGTTTTTT; CDR3: CASSEGHTGELFF
V: TRBV12-3/TRBV12-4; size: many; J: TRBJ2-7; D: -; length: 13; DNA: TGTGCCAGCAGTCCTCAGACCCCCTACGAGCAGTACTTC; CDR3: CASSPQTPYEQYF
V: TRBV7-2; size: few; J: TRBJ1-2; D: TRBD1; length: 15; DNA: TGTGCCAGCAGCCCAGGGGGTGTCTCTAACTATGGCTACACCTTC; CDR3: CASSPGGVSNYGYTF
V: TRBV28; size: few; J: TRBJ1-1; D: -; length: 14; DNA: TGTGCCAGCAGTCTGGGGGGGGGTTTGGCTGAAGCTTTCTTT; CDR3: CASSLGGGLAEAFF
V: TRBV5-1; size: many; J: TRBJ2-1; D: -; length: 17; DNA: TGCGCCAGCAGTTACCTTAATCCGGGACGGAACTACAATGAGCAGTTCTTC; CDR3: CASSYLNPGRNYNEQFF
V: TRBV2; size: few; J: TRBJ2-1; D: TRBD1; length: 13; DNA: TGTGCCAGCATATTGGACAGGGGCAATGAGCAGTTCTTC; CDR3: CASILDRGNEQFF
V: TRBV4-1; size: -; J: TRBJ2-1; D: -; length: 15; DNA: TGCGCCAGCAGCCTGAGCCGGAGGGGGCCGAATGAGCAGTTCTTC; CDR3: CASSLSRRGPNEQFF
V: TRBV4-2; size: few; J: TRBJ1-6; D: TRBD1; length: 18; DNA: TGTGCCAGCAGCCAAGGGAGGGGTCGGGACAGGGATAATTCACCCCTCCACTTT; CDR3: CASSQGRGRDRDNSPLHF
V: TRBV29-1; size: -; J: TRBJ2-7; D: TRBD1; length: 13; DNA: TGCAGCGTTTGGACAGGGGAGTCCTACGAGCAGTACTTC; CDR3: CSVWTGESYEQYF
V: TRBV10-3; size: -; J: TRBJ2-7; D: -; length: 12; DNA: TGTGCCACCTCCGGGGTGTTCTACGAGCAGTACTTC; CDR3: CATSGVFYEQYF
V: TRBV25-1; size: -; J: TRBJ1-3; D: TRBD1; length: 16; DNA: TGTGCCAGCAGTGAATCCCAGGGGGCTGGAGGAAACACCATATATTTT; CDR3: CASSESQGAGGNTIYF
V: TRBV7-2; size: -; J: TRBJ1-1; D: -; length: 16; DNA: TGTGCCAGCAGCTTATACGCAGGGTCCATGAACACTGAAGCTTTCTTT; CDR3: CASSLYAGSMNTEAFF
V: TRBV12-3/TRBV12-4; size: -; J: TRBJ2-1; D: TRBD2; length: 16; DNA: TGTGCCAGCAGTTTTTTGGCTAGCGGGGGTCACAATGAGCAGTTCTTC; CDR3: CASSFLASGGHNEQFF
V: TRBV11-1; size: -; J: TRBJ2-1; D: -; length: 19; DNA: TGTGCCAGCAGCCCGAAGCGGAGGGTTTCCCCGGAGAATCGGAATGAGCAGTTCTTC; CDR3: CASSPKRRVSPENRNEQFF
V: TRBV4-2; size: -; J: TRBJ1-3; D: -; length: 18; DNA: TGTGCCAGCAGCCAAGATCCGGCCTTAGGCGGCTCTGGAAACACCATATATTTT; CDR3: CASSQDPALGGSGNTIYF
V: TRBV24-1; size: -; J: TRBJ1-5; D: -; length: 17; DNA: TGTGCCACCAGTGATTTTCCTCAGGGGAGGATTGATCAGCCCCAGCATTTT; CDR3: CATSDFPQGRIDQPQHF
V: TRBV5-1; size: -; J: TRBJ2-7; D: TRBD1; length: 15; DNA: TGCGCCAGCAGCATGTTAACAGGGGGCATCGACGAGCAGTACTTC; CDR3: CASSMLTGGIDEQYF
V: TRBV20-1; size: few; J: TRBJ2-5; D: TRBD1; length: 14; DNA: TGCAGTGCCCCGACAGGGACCCGTGAAGAGACCCAGTACTTC; CDR3: CSAPTGTREETQYF
V: TRBV7-2; size: -; J: TRBJ1-1; D: -; length: 15; DNA: TGTGCCAGCAGCTTAGCGGGCAGACTGAACACTGAAGCTTTCTTT; CDR3: CASSLAGRLNTEAFF
V: TRBV20-1; size: -; J: TRBJ1-6; D: -; length: 13; DNA: TGCAGTGCTTTGCGACAGATCGGCTCACCCCTCCACTTT; CDR3: CSALRQIGSPLHF
V: TRBV29-1; size: few; J: TRBJ1-3; D: -; length: 14; DNA: TGCAGCGCCCTTCCCGGGAGCTCTGGAAACACCATATATTTT; CDR3: CSALPGSSGNTIYF
V: TRBV4-2; size: -; J: TRBJ2-7; D: TRBD1; length: 16; DNA: TGTGCCAGCAGCCAGGGGGACAGATTAGCTTCCTACGAGCAGTACTTC; CDR3: CASSQGDRLASYEQYF
V: TRBV14; size: -; J: TRBJ2-4; D: TRBD2; length: 16; DNA: TGTGCCAGCAGCACTCGGACTAGCGGGAGAGGGGGCATTCAGTACTTC; CDR3: CASSTRTSGRGGIQYF
V: TRBV10-3; size: few; J: TRBJ2-3; D: -; length: 15; DNA: TGTGCCATCAGGACTCGGGTTAGGGAAACAGATACGCAGTATTTT; CDR3: CAIRTRVRETDTQYF
V: TRBV12-3/TRBV12-4; size: -; J: TRBJ1-6; D: -; length: 16; DNA: TGTGCCAGCAGTTCGGACAGACGCTCCTATAATTCACCCCTCCACTTT; CDR3: CASSSDRRSYNSPLHF
V: TRBV11-1; size: few; J: TRBJ2-1; D: TRBD2; length: 18; DNA: TGTGCCAGCAGGGTCTCTTGGGGACTAAGTTCAATAGGCAATGAGCAGTTCTTC; CDR3: CASRVSWGLSSIGNEQFF
V: TRBV4-1; size: -; J: TRBJ2-3; D: TRBD2; length: 16; DNA: TGCGCCAGCAGCCAAGAGATAGCGGGACCCACAGATACGCAGTATTTT; CDR3: CASSQEIAGPTDTQYF
V: TRBV7-2; size: -; J: TRBJ1-2; D: -; length: 15; DNA: TGTGCCAGCAGCTCCTCGCCCGGATCCTACTATGGCTACACCTTC; CDR3: CASSSSPGSYYGYTF
V: TRBV7-8; size: -; J: TRBJ1-1; D: TRBD1; length: 15; DNA: TGTGCCAGCAGCTTGGGGACAGGGAAGTTCACTGAAGCTTTCTTT; CDR3: CASSLGTGKFTEAFF
V: TRBV2; size: -; J: TRBJ2-3; D: TRBD2; length: 15; DNA: TGTGCCCGGCGGGATCTAGCGGGATACTCAGATACGCAGTATTTT; CDR3: CARRDLAGYSDTQYF